A selection of T cell receptor beta chains follows, all from one sample in a study of PD-1 blockade in classical Hodgkin lymphoma. TCRdb keeps only in-frame clones here, not all; method: immunoSEQ multiplex PCR. The repertoire holds about 21,000 clones, with less than 80% as singletons. The sample in question was peripheral blood mononuclear cells (PBMCs), obtained at baseline. These receptors all stem from a human donor with classical Hodgkin lymphoma. CDR3s include the opening cysteine and the closing phenylalanine or tryptophan. A D gene is named only where the DNA matches it firmly. Only part of the rows carry a size: once, few, many, or a class if the clone is expanded.

TRBJ2-5 | . | TRBV7-2 | few | CASSLQETQYF | TGTGCCAGCAGCCTACAAGAGACCCAGTACTTC
TRBJ2-3 | . | TRBV4-3 | once | CASSQDGGGPQYF | TGCGCCAGCAGCCAAGATGGGGGCGGCCCGCAGTATTTT
TRBJ2-1 | TRBD2 | TRBV6-4 | . | CASSDQGLAGVNEQFF | TGTGCCAGCAGTGACCAGGGACTAGCGGGAGTAAATGAGCAGTTCTTC
TRBJ1-5 | . | TRBV6-1 | few | CASRQVNNQPQHF | TGTGCCAGCAGACAGGTCAACAATCAGCCCCAGCATTTT
TRBJ2-3 | . | TRBV7-8 | . | CASSFRPDAQYF | TGTGCCAGCAGCTTCCGCCCCGATGCGCAGTATTTT
TRBJ2-5 | . | TRBV5-4 | . | CASSYDPGEETQYF | TGTGCCAGCAGCTATGACCCAGGAGAAGAGACCCAGTACTTC
TRBJ2-7 | TRBD1 | TRBV12-5 | . | CATGSRTGDYEQYF | TGTGCTACCGGGAGCCGGACAGGGGATTACGAGCAGTACTTC
TRBJ1-5 | TRBD1 | TRBV5-5 | . | CASSLSWDRGARQPQHF | TGTGCCAGCAGCTTGTCATGGGACAGGGGGGCAAGACAGCCCCAGCATTTT
TRBJ1-1 | . | TRBV29-1 | . | CSVVRARNTEAFF | TGCAGCGTTGTAAGGGCGCGGAACACTGAAGCTTTCTTT
TRBJ2-5 | . | TRBV29-1 | once | CSVGGAGETQYF | TGCAGCGTTGGAGGGGCCGGAGAGACCCAGTACTTC
TRBJ1-4 | TRBD1 | TRBV2 | . | CASRGTGAIGKLFF | TGTGCCAGCAGAGGGACAGGCGCTATAGGGAAACTGTTTTTT
TRBJ1-4 | TRBD1 | TRBV9 | . | CASSVDMSWTGGNEKLFF | TGTGCCAGCAGCGTAGATATGAGTTGGACAGGGGGAAATGAAAAACTGTTTTTT
TRBJ1-4 | . | TRBV7-1 | once | CASSKGTGEKLFF | TGTGCCAGCAGCAAGGGGACGGGGGAAAAACTGTTTTTT
TRBJ2-7 | TRBD2 | TRBV10-1 | . | CASSQATGLADYEQYF | TGCGCCAGCAGCCAAGCAACGGGACTAGCGGACTACGAGCAGTACTTC
TRBJ1-1 | TRBD1 | TRBV7-2 | medium-sized | CASSFSTGDTEAFF | TGTGCCAGCAGCTTTTCCACAGGGGACACTGAAGCTTTCTTT
TRBJ2-7 | . | TRBV28 | . | CASNGNYEQYF | TGTGCCAGCAATGGGAACTACGAGCAGTACTTC
TRBJ1-5 | TRBD1 | TRBV7-3 | . | CASSPKQGQPQHF | TGTGCCAGCAGCCCTAAACAGGGGCAGCCCCAGCATTTT
TRBJ2-7 | . | TRBV5-4 | . | CASSLDQLWQYF | TGTGCCAGCAGCTTGGACCAGCTGTGGCAGTACTTC
TRBJ1-2 | . | TRBV19 | . | CASSRGFGNYGYTF | TGTGCCAGTAGTCGGGGGTTCGGGAACTATGGCTACACCTTC
TRBJ2-1 | TRBD2 | TRBV27 | many | CASSPFAGDSYNEQFF | TGTGCCAGCAGTCCCTTCGCGGGAGACTCCTACAATGAGCAGTTCTTC
TRBJ2-1 | TRBD2 | TRBV6-4 | . | CASSPIAGVTYNEQFF | TGTGCCAGCAGTCCCATAGCGGGAGTTACCTACAATGAGCAGTTCTTC
TRBJ2-7 | . | TRBV27 | . | CASTKRGTLTYEQYF | TGTGCCAGCACTAAAAGAGGGACACTAACCTACGAGCAGTACTTC
TRBJ2-7 | TRBD1 | TRBV7-2 | . | CATGTGGPYEQYF | TGTGCCACCGGGACAGGCGGCCCCTACGAGCAGTACTTC
TRBJ2-7 | . | TRBV2 | . | CASISGQTYEQYF | TGTGCCAGCATTTCTGGACAGACCTACGAGCAGTACTTC
TRBJ2-2 | TRBD2 | TRBV2 | . | CASSEALPGSGIFGELFF | TGTGCCAGCAGTGAAGCTCTCCCGGGGAGCGGGATATTCGGGGAGCTGTTTTTT
TRBJ2-7 | TRBD1 | TRBV11-2 | . | CASGRQGGDFSYEQYF | TGTGCCAGCGGAAGACAGGGTGGTGACTTTAGCTACGAGCAGTACTTC
TRBJ1-2 | . | TRBV2 | few | CASRRNYGYTF | TGTGCCAGCCGCAGAAACTATGGCTACACCTTC
TRBJ1-5 | . | TRBV18 | . | CASSSPTGGPQHF | TGTGCCAGCTCATCTCCGACAGGAGGGCCCCAGCATTTT
TRBJ1-1 | TRBD1 | TRBV19 | few | CASSLGQGSTEAFF | TGTGCCAGTAGTCTCGGACAGGGGAGCACTGAAGCTTTCTTT
TRBJ2-2 | . | TRBV30 | . | CAWSMIHTGELFF | TGTGCCTGGTCCATGATCCACACCGGGGAGCTGTTTTTT
TRBJ1-1 | . | TRBV5-1 | . | CASSFAEDNTEAFF | TGCGCCAGCAGCTTTGCGGAGGATAACACTGAAGCTTTCTTT
TRBJ2-3 | . | TRBV5-1 | . | CASSLGERTDTQYF | TGCGCCAGCAGCTTGGGGGAGCGCACAGATACGCAGTATTTT
TRBJ1-2 | . | TRBV5-6 | . | CASSFGQNYGYTF | TGTGCCAGCAGCTTTGGCCAGAACTATGGCTACACCTTC
TRBJ1-1 | . | TRBV6-5 | . | CASPGGAFF | TGTGCCAGCCCGGGGGGAGCTTTCTTT
TRBJ2-2 | TRBD1 | TRBV28 | once | CASSLTGLGTGELFF | TGTGCCAGCAGTTTGACAGGGTTGGGCACCGGGGAGCTGTTTTTT
TRBJ2-7 | TRBD1 | TRBV15 | . | CATSRVFEGRGPEQYF | TGTGCCACCAGCAGAGTTTTTGAGGGCAGGGGGCCCGAGCAGTACTTC
TRBJ1-2 | . | TRBV6-5 | . | CASSYGRPLYGYTF | TGTGCCAGCAGTTACGGGCGGCCTCTCTATGGCTACACCTTC
TRBJ2-7 | TRBD1 | TRBV4-1 | once | CASSPGQLPSYEQYF | TGCGCCAGCAGCCCGGGACAGCTTCCCTCCTACGAGCAGTACTTC
TRBJ1-1 | . | TRBV11-3 | . | CASRLGQNAEAFF | TGTGCCAGCAGACTAGGACAGAATGCTGAAGCTTTCTTT
TRBJ2-7 | . | TRBV10-3 | . | CAISSDTSYEQYF | TGTGCCATCAGCAGCGATACCTCCTACGAGCAGTACTTC